The clone carrying this T cell receptor beta chain was observed a handful of times. In TCRdb, the PCR reads were re-called with MiXCR into one record per CDR3 protein. The data show 37,000 or so distinct CDR3 sequences, 24% seen once. This record comes from a study of molecular identifiers for immune sequencing clone quantification. Germline V lookup: CDR1 MNHEY, CDR2 SVGEGT. With 7 bases removed from V and 4 bases from J, the gap between germline ends came to 14 bases. The CDR3 consists of 13 residues. The genes are TRBV6-2 or TRBV6-3 and TRBJ2-7; the D is unclear. The sample was naive CD8+ T cells from blood, with Jurkat cell RNA spiked in. Subset defined: FACS-sorted CD8+CD4-CCR7+CD45RA+ naive T cells. The clonotype comes from a human donor in good health. Some libraries in this study had Jurkat cell RNA spiked in. The chain's CDR3 is CASTYNLEYEQYF. CDR3 nucleotide sequence: TGTGCCAGCACCTACAATTTGGAGTACGAGCAGTACTTC.